Reported below is one T cell receptor beta chain. What it recognizes is unknown. V was trimmed by 6 bases and J by 3 bases, leaving 15 bases between them. The V gene's germline CDR1 is MNHEY and CDR2 SVGEGT. CDR3 length: 15 residues. From the 5' RACE reads, TCRdb called clonotypes with MiXCR, one entry per CDR3 protein. The repertoire consists of 250,000 to 300,000 distinct CDR3 sequences, with 8% to 9% occurring once and the leading ten covering under 25%. The sample originates from a study of T-cell memory formation after mild COVID-19. At the level of the study: Across donors, TCR clusters were largely donor specific.

Study-wide results and caveats: Detection of some responders pre-infection suggested pre-existing cross-reactive memory T cells participated. Clones shrinking from day 15 to 85 showed even CD4/CD8 mixes; later expanders tilted CD4+.

Sequencing was carried out using PBMCs or a T cell subset sorted from them (not recorded which). The chain joins TRBV6-2 or TRBV6-3 to TRBJ1-5; D possibly corresponds to TRBD1 (6 bases). The source of this sequence is a man in his late teens or twenties who had mild COVID-19 (a few samples of this study predate the infection). Cell type and time point are not known. CDR3 in DNA: TGTGCCAGCAGCCCCCGGACAGACCTCAATCAGCCCCAGCATTTT. Translation: CASSPRTDLNQPQHF.